These 20 T cell receptor beta chains originate from one sample sequenced in a study of shared clonotypes between healthy human individuals. The naive CD8 subset, CD45RO-negative cells positively selected for CCR7, excluded terminally differentiated effector memory CD45RA+ cells. Here immunoSEQ multiplex PCR was the method, and the copy in TCRdb shows in-frame clones only, minus some. The sample consists of some 2,100,000 clones, more than 85% of them appearing once. Sequencing was done on a sample of naive CD8+ T cells from PBMCs. The receptors were gathered from a man aged 18 to 30 in good health. Some clones in this sample may be carry-over from other donors' samples.

The CDR3 here is CASSFSAGTTEAFF. The CDR3 region has the DNA TGTGCCAGCAGCTTTTCCGCAGGGACGACTGAAGCTTTCTTT. The V and J genes are TRBV11-2 and TRBJ1-1; TRBD1 is a possible D gene (5 bases). Trimming pared 3 bases from V and 5 bases from J, leaving 13 bases between. From germline, CDR1 is SGHAT and CDR2 FQNNGV. The CDR3 is 14 residues long.

This chain joins TRBV13 and TRBJ2-1; 8 bases are a match to TRBD2. J was trimmed by 4 bases and V by 5 bases; bases with no gene match: 7. The germline V gene has CDR1 PRHDT and CDR2 FYEKMQ (reference sequence). This CDR3 spans 15 amino acids. The CDR3 loop reads CASSLRLAPYNEQFF. In DNA, the CDR3 is TGTGCCAGCAGCCTGAGACTAGCGCCATACAATGAGCAGTTCTTC.

The V call is TRBV2, the J call TRBJ2-1; 12 bases match TRBD2. This CDR3 is 15 amino acids long. Germline values: CDR1 SNHLY, CDR2 FYNNEI. J lost 5 bases, V lost 6 bases, and 5 bases had no gene match. This chain's CDR3 is CASRRRLAGDNEQFF. The DNA of the CDR3 is TGTGCCAGCAGGAGGAGACTAGCGGGAGACAATGAGCAGTTCTTC.

The chain links TRBV9 to TRBJ2-1, with TRBD1 identical over 7 bases. The CDR3 spans 16 residues. The V gene end was trimmed by 0 bases and the J gene end by 4 bases; junction bases not matched to a gene: 7. Looked up from germline, CDR1 is SGDLS and CDR2 is YYNGEE. The CDR3 DNA reads as TGTGCCAGCAGCGTAGCAGGGGGAGAGCATTACAATGAGCAGTTCTTC. It yields the protein CASSVAGGEHYNEQFF.

Turning to this clone: The identical CDR3 is also encoded by other nucleotide sequences in the sample. The V call is TRBV15, the J call TRBJ2-1; TRBD2 agrees at 7 bases. Germline V lookup: CDR1 LNHNV, CDR2 YYDKDF (reference sequence). There are 15 residues in the CDR3. V lost 0 bases to trimming and J lost 7 bases; unmatched junction nucleotides: 6. The CDR3, as DNA: TGTGCCACCAGCAGAGATCGCGGGAGAGGAAATGAGCAGTTCTTC. Amino acid sequence: CATSRDRGRGNEQFF.

This chain joins TRBV7-6 and TRBJ1-1; D is possibly TRBD1 (6 bases). The V gene's germline CDR1 is SGHVS and CDR2 FNYEAQ. Trimming took off 2 bases at V and 2 bases at J, with 12 bases between the two ends. There are 15 residues in the CDR3. This chain's CDR3 is CASSLSAGANTEAFF. CDR3 bases: TGTGCCAGCAGCTTATCCGCGGGGGCAAACACTGAAGCTTTCTTT.

The V and J genes are TRBV28 and TRBJ2-1; 8 nucleotides line up with TRBD2. CDR3 length: 14 residues. After removal of 5 bases from V and 6 bases from J, the junction contained 6 bases not matched to a gene. Germline CDR1 MDHEN, CDR2 SYDVKM. The CDR3 is CASSPGLVLNEQFF. CDR3 nucleotide sequence: TGTGCCAGCAGTCCGGGACTAGTTCTCAATGAGCAGTTCTTC. Based on the CDR3 plus reference TRBV28 and TRBJ2-1, the full variable domain is DVKVTQSSRYLVKRTGEKVFLECVQDMDHENMFWYRQDPGLGLRLIYFSYDVKMKEKGDIPEGYSVSREKKERFSLILESASTNQTSMYLCASSPGLVLNEQFFGPGTRLTVL.

Details on this clone: Other DNA sequences from this sample encode an identical CDR3 as well. The rearrangement uses TRBV28 and TRBJ2-1, with 13 nucleotides matching TRBD2. CDR3 length: 16 residues. V was pared by 2 bases and J by 2 bases, with 0 bases of the junction left unmatched. CDR1 is MDHEN and CDR2 is SYDVKM in the germline V gene. The chain's CDR3 is CASSLGTSGTYNEQFF. CDR3 in DNA: TGTGCCAGCAGTTTAGGGACTAGCGGGACCTACAATGAGCAGTTCTTC.

The rearrangement links TRBV19 to TRBJ1-2, with 8 bases lining up with TRBD1. The J segment lost 6 bases and the V segment lost 0 bases, leaving 15 bases of the junction unmatched. Germline V gene data show CDR1 as LNHDA and CDR2 as SQIVND (reference sequence). The CDR3 consists of 18 residues. CDR3 sequence reads: CASSIDRSRGRAFNGYTF. DNA for the CDR3: TGTGCCAGTAGTATAGATCGGAGCAGGGGGCGCGCTTTTAATGGCTACACCTTC.

In this sample, this clone turned up a few times. The chain links TRBV11-2 to TRBJ2-7; no reliable D call. The CDR3 is 11 amino acids. Between the trimmed V and J ends, which lost 1 base and 7 bases, there was a span of 5 bases. Germline V gene lookup returns CDR1 SGHAT and CDR2 FQNNGV. The CDR3 nucleotides are TGTGCCAGCAGCTTAGGGGAAGAGCAGTACTTC. Encoded protein: CASSLGEEQYF.

The rearrangement joins TRBV6-5 to TRBJ2-1; weak D call: TRBD2 (5 bases). The CDR3 runs 14 residues. CDR1 and CDR2 (germline): MNHEY, SVGAGI. V was pared by 0 bases and J by 8 bases, with 11 bases between. CDR3 region: CASSYSPTSHEQFF. DNA for the CDR3: TGTGCCAGCAGTTACTCTCCTACTAGTCATGAGCAGTTCTTC.

The chain combines TRBV7-6 with TRBJ1-3, with a weak D call TRBD1 (5 bases). Per the germline V gene, CDR1 is SGHVS and CDR2 is FNYEAQ. Trimming cost V 0 bases and J 4 bases, with 16 bases left between them. The CDR3 runs 17 residues. CDR3 region: CASSLAFPGDPGNTIYF. The CDR3 region has the DNA TGTGCCAGCAGCTTAGCTTTTCCGGGGGACCCCGGAAACACCATATATTTT.

This rearrangement joins TRBV4-3 to TRBJ2-3; D remains ambiguous. Germline values: CDR1 LGHNA, CDR2 YSLEER. V shed 0 bases and J shed 4 bases, with 11 bases lying between them. This CDR3 contains 15 residues. DNA for the CDR3: TGCGCCAGCAGCCAAGAAAGGGCTTGGGCAGATACGCAGTATTTT. Residues: CASSQERAWADTQYF.

V is TRBV5-1 and J is TRBJ1-5; the D is unclear. CDR1 and CDR2 from the germline V gene are SGHRS and YFSETQ. V was shortened by 0 bases and J by 9 bases, with 7 bases between the two germline ends. CDR3 length: 12 residues. In DNA form, the CDR3 reads TGCGCCAGCAGCTTGGACTCCGGGCCCCAGCATTTT. Translating it yields CASSLDSGPQHF.

The genes are TRBV6-5 and TRBJ2-5; the D gene is possibly TRBD1 (6 bases). Germline loops: CDR1 MNHEY, CDR2 SVGAGI. Trimming shortened V by 5 bases and J by 5 bases, and 12 bases separated the two germline ends. CDR3 length: 13 residues. This chain's CDR3 is CASSQGTGETQYF. CDR3 in DNA: TGTGCCAGCAGTCAGGGGACCGGGGAGACCCAGTACTTC.

The CDR3 region has the DNA TGTGCCACCGGACTAGCGGACTACGAGCAGTACTTC. Translated, it gives CATGLADYEQYF. V is TRBV10-3 and J is TRBJ2-7; 10 bases fit TRBD2. Per germline, CDR1 ENHRY and CDR2 SYGVKD. This CDR3 has 12 residues. Losses at the gene ends were 10 bases for V and 3 bases for J; bases not matched to a gene: 3.

V usage is TRBV7-2 and J usage is TRBJ1-1; D remains unclear. Germline V gene sequence: CDR1 SGHTA, CDR2 FQGNSA. The V end lost 2 bases, the J end lost 7 bases, and 8 bases lay between the germline ends. The length of the CDR3 is 12 residues. CDR3 amino acids: CASSLNYLEAFF. The DNA for the CDR3 is TGTGCCAGCAGCTTAAATTATCTTGAAGCTTTCTTT.

The chain links TRBV4-3 to TRBJ2-1, with 8 bases that match TRBD1. V lost 2 bases to trimming and J lost 2 bases; unmatched junction nucleotides: 2. CDR1 LGHNA and CDR2 YSLEER come from the germline V gene. The CDR3 runs to 15 residues. CDR3 loop: CASSQSGQAYNEQFF. The CDR3 nucleotides read TGCGCCAGCAGCCAATCGGGACAGGCCTACAATGAGCAGTTCTTC.

The V gene is TRBV4-1, the J gene TRBJ2-1; D perhaps matches TRBD2 (5 bases). Trimming shortened V by 0 bases and J by 10 bases, and 10 bases separated the two germline ends. In germline, CDR1 is MGHRA, CDR2 YSYEKL. CDR3 length: 13 residues. The CDR3 reads CASSQDEGWEQFF. The CDR3 DNA is TGCGCCAGCAGCCAAGATGAGGGTTGGGAGCAGTTCTTC.

The CDR3 DNA follows: TGTGCCAGTACCCATTTGGGGAGAATGGAGGGCTACACCTTC. It translates to CASTHLGRMEGYTF. This chain uses TRBV19 with TRBJ1-2; D call uncertain. Trimming removed 7 bases from V and 8 bases from J, with 20 bases in between. The V gene's germline CDR1 is LNHDA and CDR2 SQIVND (reference sequence). The CDR3 consists of 14 residues.